The rows below give T cell receptor beta chains drawn from one sample of a study of blood T cell repertoires in COVID-19. Data came from immunoSEQ multiplex PCR; TCRdb stores just in-frame clones and leaves some out. The sample shows about 64,000 clones, 88% of them seen only once. Sample: peripheral blood. All receptors derive from a man in his 70s with acute or convalescent COVID-19. CDR3s include the opening cysteine and the closing phenylalanine or tryptophan. The order of the fields is D gene, V gene, clone size, J gene, CDR3 protein, CDR3 DNA. A D gene is named only where the DNA matches it firmly. Size tells how often a clone was seen (once, few, many) or the class of an expanded clone, and some rows leave it out.

>TRBD1|TRBV6-5|.|TRBJ1-2
CASRSNRGGGYTF
TGTGCCAGCAGATCGAACAGGGGTGGTGGCTACACCTTC
>.|TRBV15|once|TRBJ2-7
CATSRAGALYEQYF
TGTGCCACCAGCAGGGCGGGGGCTTTATACGAGCAGTACTTC
>.|TRBV2|once|TRBJ2-7
CASRPLYSYEQYF
TGTGCCAGCAGGCCCCTATACTCCTACGAGCAGTACTTC
>.|TRBV4-2|.|TRBJ1-2
CASSQNGQKARGYTF
TGTGCCAGCAGCCAAAACGGACAAAAGGCCCGGGGCTACACCTTC
>TRBD1|TRBV28|.|TRBJ1-1
CASSLGQKKAFF
TGTGCCAGCAGTTTGGGACAGAAGAAAGCTTTCTTT
>.|TRBV6-5|.|TRBJ1-4
CASSYSKAGDKLFF
TGTGCCAGCAGTTACTCGAAGGCAGGGGACAAACTGTTTTTT
>.|TRBV3-1/TRBV3-2|once|TRBJ1-1
CASSQVEGWGTEAFF
TGTGCCAGCAGCCAAGTGGAGGGCTGGGGCACTGAAGCTTTCTTT
>.|TRBV7-9|.|TRBJ1-5
CASSLGTTGFNNQPQHF
TGTGCCAGCAGCTTAGGGACCACAGGATTTAACAATCAGCCCCAGCATTTT
>.|TRBV3-1/TRBV3-2|once|TRBJ1-1
CASSPGTEAFF
TGTGCCAGCAGCCCGGGGACTGAAGCTTTCTTT
>TRBD1|TRBV24-1|.|TRBJ1-2
CATKSSTTGAGYGYTF
TGTGCCACCAAATCCTCCACGACAGGGGCGGGCTATGGCTACACCTTC
>.|TRBV2|.|TRBJ2-1
CASIPRTVNEQFF
TGTGCCAGCATCCCTAGGACAGTTAATGAGCAGTTCTTC
>.|TRBV4-1|.|TRBJ1-1
CASSQDSILNTEAFF
TGCGCCAGCAGCCAAGATAGCATCTTGAACACTGAAGCTTTCTTT
>TRBD1|TRBV10-3|.|TRBJ1-2
CAISGTGGLGGYTF
TGTGCCATCAGCGGGACAGGGGGGCTAGGTGGCTACACCTTC
>TRBD1|TRBV19|.|TRBJ1-1
CASSIKRQGGSGNTEAFF
TGTGCCAGTAGTATAAAACGACAGGGGGGATCCGGGAACACTGAAGCTTTCTTT
>TRBD1|TRBV9|.|TRBJ1-6
CASSVRGDLSPLHF
TGTGCCAGCAGCGTCAGGGGGGATCTTTCACCCCTCCACTTT
>TRBD2|TRBV2|.|TRBJ2-2
CASRERGNTGELFF
TGTGCCAGCAGGGAGCGGGGGAACACCGGGGAGCTGTTTTTT
>TRBD1|TRBV5-6|.|TRBJ1-4
CASSSTGGKKLFF
TGTGCCAGCAGCTCGACAGGGGGCAAGAAACTGTTTTTT
>.|TRBV10-1|few|TRBJ1-5
CASSGFCRASNQPQHF
TGCGCCAGCAGCGGTTTTTGCAGGGCTAGCAATCAGCCCCAGCATTTT
>TRBD1|TRBV7-9|.|TRBJ2-7
CASSLSYGDRVYEQYF
TGTGCCAGCAGCTTAAGTTACGGGGACAGGGTCTACGAGCAGTACTTC
>.|TRBV28|.|TRBJ1-2
CSSGATYGYTF
TGTTCATCAGGGGCCACCTATGGCTACACCTTC